The clone carrying this T cell receptor (beta chain) was seen only once. What it recognizes is unknown. Trimming took 5 bases from V and 7 from J, leaving 17 bases between them. The CDR3 contains 14 residues. Per the germline V gene, CDR1 is SGHAT and CDR2 is FQDESV (reference sequence). Clones were read by immunoSEQ multiplex PCR, and TCRdb kept only the in-frame ones, dropping some. The sample includes over 150,000 clones, approximately 90% of them seen just once. This record comes from a study of T cell responses to AZD1222 COVID-19 vaccine. Study as a whole: Whether given at about 4 or about 12 weeks, second doses were pooled. Study findings and constraints: Among those given AZD1222, only six were seropositive at baseline. Along spike, vaccine-associated CD4 TCRs were found throughout, with dominance at 160-218 and 743-854. It should be noted that donors were predominantly white British and more often female, and clonal diversity was possibly underestimated.

This receptor was obtained from an adult in good health. The chain joins TRBV11-1 to TRBJ1-1; no reliable D call. This sample comprised peripheral blood, obtained on day 0 of AZD1222 vaccination. CDR3 sequence (DNA): TGTGCCAGCAGCGAATACAGAGACTCCAATGAAGCTTTCTTT. Translation gives CASSEYRDSNEAFF.